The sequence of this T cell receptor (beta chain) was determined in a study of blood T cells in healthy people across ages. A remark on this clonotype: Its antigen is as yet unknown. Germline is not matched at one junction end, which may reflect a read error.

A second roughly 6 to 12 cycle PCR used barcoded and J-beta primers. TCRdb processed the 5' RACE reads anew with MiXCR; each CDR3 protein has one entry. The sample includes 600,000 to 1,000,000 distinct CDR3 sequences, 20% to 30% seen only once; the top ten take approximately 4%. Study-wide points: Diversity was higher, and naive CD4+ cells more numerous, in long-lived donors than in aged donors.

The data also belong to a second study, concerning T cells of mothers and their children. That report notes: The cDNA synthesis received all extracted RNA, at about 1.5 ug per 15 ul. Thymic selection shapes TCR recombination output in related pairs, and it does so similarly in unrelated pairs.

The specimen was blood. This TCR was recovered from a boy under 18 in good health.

The DNA of the CDR3 is TGTGCCAGCAGTTTATTTGGGGCGGAGACCCAGCACTTC. Translation: CASSLFGAETQHF. The V and J genes are TRBV28 and TRBJ2-1; D might be TRBD1 (5 bases). The CDR3 is 13 amino acids. Per the germline V gene, CDR1 is MDHEN and CDR2 is SYDVKM.